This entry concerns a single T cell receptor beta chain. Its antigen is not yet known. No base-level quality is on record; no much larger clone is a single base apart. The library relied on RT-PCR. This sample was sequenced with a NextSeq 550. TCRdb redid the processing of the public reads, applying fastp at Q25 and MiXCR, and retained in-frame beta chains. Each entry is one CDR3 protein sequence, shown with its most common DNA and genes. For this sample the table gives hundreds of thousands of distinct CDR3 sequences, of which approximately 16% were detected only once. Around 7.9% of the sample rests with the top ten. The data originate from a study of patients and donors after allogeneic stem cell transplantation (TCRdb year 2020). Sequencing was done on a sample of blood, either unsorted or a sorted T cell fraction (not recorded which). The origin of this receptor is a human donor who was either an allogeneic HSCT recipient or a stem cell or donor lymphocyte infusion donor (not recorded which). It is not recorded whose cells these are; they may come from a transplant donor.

The CDR3 protein: CASSQSGRKRYEQYF. The base sequence is TGTGCCAGCAGCCAATCAGGGCGTAAGCGGTACGAGCAGTACTTC. The rearrangement combines TRBV5-6 with TRBJ2-7; the D segment may tentatively be TRBD1 or TRBD2, each giving 5 matched bases. CDR1 SGHDT and CDR2 YYEEEE are derived from the germline V gene. V is clipped by 4 bases and J by 4 bases, and the sequence between their germline boundaries is 18 bases long. There are 15 amino acids in the CDR3, from cysteine to phenylalanine inclusive. Kept here is only the CDR3 DNA, which spans 45 bases and is read in frame from base 1. With all but the CDR3 taken from the reference TRBV5-6 and TRBJ2-7 genes, the full variable domain is: DAGVTQSPTHLIKTRGQQVTLRCSPKSGHDTVSWYQQALGQGPQFIFQYYEEEERQRGNFPDRFSGHQFPNYSSELNVNALLLGDSALYLCASSQSGRKRYEQYFGPGTRLTVT.